The 5 T cell receptor beta chains in this list originate from one sample, sequenced in a study of human T cells and chemical hapten exposure. Described time point: patch test 1, 2 weeks after DPC sensitization. Regarding treatment: therapeutic diphenylcyclopropenone sensitization with weekly scalp DPC. Whole blood that had not been fractionated was the source of extracted total RNA. TCRdb re-called the RACE reads through MiXCR, storing one row per CDR3 protein. The sample comprises about 41,000 distinct CDR3 sequences, about 4.2% of which are singletons, and roughly a quarter rests with the top ten. The sample was whole blood, taken in connection with sensitization to the hapten diphenylcyclopropenone (DPC). The receptors shown here come from a man aged 50-59 years with alopecia areata. Some clones in this sample may be carry-over from other donors' samples.

The sample holds many counts of this clonotype. V is TRBV5-1 and J is TRBJ1-4; TRBD1 agrees at 7 bases. The CDR3 runs to 18 residues. V dropped 0 bases and J dropped 4; count of bases not matched to a gene: 12. In germline, CDR1 is SGHRS, CDR2 YFSETQ. The CDR3 DNA reads as TGCGCCAGCAGCTTGGGTTCTTCGTTCGGACAGGATAATGAAAAACTGTTTTTT. This encodes CASSLGSSFGQDNEKLFF. The complete variable domain, with remaining parts taken from reference TRBV5-1 and TRBJ1-4, reads KAGVTQTPRYLIKTRGQQVTLSCSPISGHRSVSWYQQTPGQGLQFLFEYFSETQRNKGNFPGRFSGRQFSNSRSEMNVSTLELGDSALYLCASSLGSSFGQDNEKLFFGSGTQLSVL.

This clonotype was seen many times. The CDR3 loop is CSVGVGGEDSPLHF. The CDR3, as DNA: TGCAGCGTTGGCGTTGGAGGGGAGGATTCACCCCTCCACTTT. V gene TRBV29-1 combines with J gene TRBJ1-6, with D perhaps matching TRBD1 (5 bases). The V gene lost 4 bases and the J gene lost 8 bases, with 15 bases spanning the gap. Looked up from germline, CDR1 is SQVTM and CDR2 is ANQGSEA. This CDR3 comprises 14 residues.

There are many counts of this clonotype. V is TRBV28 and J is TRBJ1-6; the D gene is possibly TRBD1 (5 bases). CDR3 length: 16 residues. Germline lookup yields CDR1 MDHEN and CDR2 SYDVKM. The V and J ends lost 6 bases and 0 bases respectively, with 12 bases between them. In DNA, the CDR3 is TGTGCCAGCAGACTGGGGACCGGCTCCTATAATTCACCCCTCCACTTT. It is translated as CASRLGTGSYNSPLHF.

This clonotype was recorded at least ten times. The chain carries TRBV20-1 and TRBJ1-2; D is uncertain. With 6 bases removed from V and 2 bases from J, the gap between germline ends came to 13 bases. The CDR3 is made up of 13 amino acids. CDR1 is DFQATT and CDR2 is SNEGSKA in the germline V gene (reference sequence). CDR3 coding DNA: TGCAGTGCATCTCCCGGGATCAACTATGGCTACACCTTC. This sequence encodes CSASPGINYGYTF.

This clonotype is labeled medium-sized. CDR3 DNA: TGTGCCAGCAGCCCCGGGACTAGTAACAATGAGCAGTTCTTC. Encoded protein: CASSPGTSNNEQFF. V usage is TRBV7-2 and J usage is TRBJ2-1; 8 bases map to TRBD2. V dropped 5 bases and J dropped 5; count of bases not matched to a gene: 5. Germline CDR1 reads SGHTA; CDR2 reads FQGNSA. This CDR3 has 14 amino acids.